A selection of T cell receptor beta chains follows, all from one sample in a study of vaccination effects on CD4 cells after COVID-19. TCRdb's table, derived via immunoSEQ multiplex PCR, lists solely in-frame clones and lacks some. This table holds more than 35,000 clones, roughly four fifths found once. No antigen has been identified for these receptors. Sample: CD4+ T cells from PBMCs cultured with a peptide pool, taken before COVID-19 vaccination. The source of these receptors is a human donor who had a prior SARS-CoV-2 infection. Each CDR3 is given with its conserved first and last residue. The order of the fields is J gene, D gene, V gene, clone size, CDR3 DNA, CDR3 protein. D genes are given only for firm matches. The size entry is marked missing in some rows and otherwise reads once, few, many or a size class.

j_call: TRBJ2-7
d_call: NA
v_call: TRBV6-4
clone_size: NA
cdr3_nt: TGTGCCAGCACAGAGTCCAGGGGCGACGAGCAGTACTTC
cdr3_aa: CASTESRGDEQYF

j_call: TRBJ2-3
d_call: NA
v_call: TRBV7-3
clone_size: NA
cdr3_nt: TGTGCCAGCAGCTCAGCCCCGGACTACGCGCAGTATTTT
cdr3_aa: CASSSAPDYAQYF

j_call: TRBJ2-7
d_call: NA
v_call: TRBV10-3
clone_size: NA
cdr3_nt: TGTGCCATCAGTCCTAGCGTAAGCTCCTACGAGCAGTACTTC
cdr3_aa: CAISPSVSSYEQYF

j_call: TRBJ2-7
d_call: NA
v_call: TRBV6-1
clone_size: NA
cdr3_nt: TGTGCCAGCAGTGAAGCCGTGGCAGGGAGCTACGAGCAGTACTTC
cdr3_aa: CASSEAVAGSYEQYF

j_call: TRBJ1-3
d_call: NA
v_call: TRBV11-2
clone_size: NA
cdr3_nt: TGTGCCAGCAGCTTAGACAGGGGCGGACTTGGAAACACCATATATTTT
cdr3_aa: CASSLDRGGLGNTIYF

j_call: TRBJ2-2
d_call: NA
v_call: TRBV18
clone_size: once
cdr3_nt: TGTGCCAGCTCACCACAGGTGAACACCGGGGAGCTGTTTTTT
cdr3_aa: CASSPQVNTGELFF

j_call: TRBJ2-7
d_call: NA
v_call: TRBV6-5
clone_size: NA
cdr3_nt: TGTGCCAGCATGATTGAGGTTGCGGGCTACTACGAGCAGTACTTC
cdr3_aa: CASMIEVAGYYEQYF

j_call: TRBJ2-2
d_call: TRBD1
v_call: TRBV6-6
clone_size: NA
cdr3_nt: TGTGCCAGCACCCGGACAGGTTCACCGAACACCGGGGAGCTGTTTTTT
cdr3_aa: CASTRTGSPNTGELFF

j_call: TRBJ2-7
d_call: TRBD1
v_call: TRBV7-3
clone_size: few
cdr3_nt: TGTGCCAGCAGCCTAAATCCCGGGACAGGCTACGAGCAGTACTTC
cdr3_aa: CASSLNPGTGYEQYF

j_call: TRBJ2-5
d_call: NA
v_call: TRBV29-1
clone_size: NA
cdr3_nt: TGCAGCGCCACGGATGGGGGAGAGACCCAGTACTTC
cdr3_aa: CSATDGGETQYF

j_call: TRBJ1-6
d_call: NA
v_call: TRBV7-9
clone_size: NA
cdr3_nt: TGTGCCAGCAGTATCGGGGGACGGAGGAATTCACCCCTCCACTTT
cdr3_aa: CASSIGGRRNSPLHF

j_call: TRBJ2-5
d_call: NA
v_call: TRBV2
clone_size: NA
cdr3_nt: TGTGCCAGCAGTCGAACCCGTTCCCAAGAGACCCAGTACTTC
cdr3_aa: CASSRTRSQETQYF

j_call: TRBJ2-1
d_call: TRBD2
v_call: TRBV2
clone_size: few
cdr3_nt: TGTGCCAGCAGTAAAGACGAAAGAGGGACTAGACACAATGAGCAGTTCTTC
cdr3_aa: CASSKDERGTRHNEQFF

j_call: TRBJ2-1
d_call: NA
v_call: TRBV7-2
clone_size: NA
cdr3_nt: TGTGCCAGCAGCTCACAGGGCCAGTCCTACAATGAGCAGTTCTTC
cdr3_aa: CASSSQGQSYNEQFF

j_call: TRBJ1-5
d_call: TRBD1
v_call: TRBV9
clone_size: NA
cdr3_nt: TGTGCCAGCAGCGATGGACAGGGGAATCAGCCCCAGCATTTT
cdr3_aa: CASSDGQGNQPQHF

j_call: TRBJ2-7
d_call: TRBD1
v_call: TRBV2
clone_size: NA
cdr3_nt: TGTGCCAGCAGCCGTACAGGGGTCTACGAGCAGTACTTC
cdr3_aa: CASSRTGVYEQYF

j_call: TRBJ2-3
d_call: NA
v_call: TRBV4-3
clone_size: NA
cdr3_nt: TGCGCCAGCAGCCAATCTAGCCGGGACACAGATACGCAGTATTTT
cdr3_aa: CASSQSSRDTDTQYF

j_call: TRBJ1-5
d_call: NA
v_call: TRBV28
clone_size: NA
cdr3_nt: TGTGCCAGCAGTTTCTTCGGCGTGGGGAATCAGCCCCAGCATTTT
cdr3_aa: CASSFFGVGNQPQHF

j_call: TRBJ1-1
d_call: NA
v_call: TRBV24-1
clone_size: few
cdr3_nt: TGTGCCACCAGTGACAGGGAGTACACTGAAGCTTTCTTT
cdr3_aa: CATSDREYTEAFF

j_call: TRBJ2-7
d_call: NA
v_call: TRBV6-5
clone_size: NA
cdr3_nt: TGTGCCAGCAGTTACCCCCGTAGTGGGTCCTACGAGCAGTACTTC
cdr3_aa: CASSYPRSGSYEQYF

j_call: TRBJ2-7
d_call: NA
v_call: TRBV5-1
clone_size: NA
cdr3_nt: TGCGCCAGCAGCTTGTTTGAATCCCGATCCTACGAGCAGTACTTC
cdr3_aa: CASSLFESRSYEQYF

j_call: TRBJ1-1
d_call: TRBD1
v_call: TRBV29-1
clone_size: few
cdr3_nt: TGCAGCGTAGACAGGGGGTTGGACACTGAAGCTTTCTTT
cdr3_aa: CSVDRGLDTEAFF

j_call: TRBJ2-5
d_call: TRBD2
v_call: TRBV7-2
clone_size: NA
cdr3_nt: TGTGCCAGCAGCCCTCTCTCTAGCGGCCCCCAAGAGACCCAGTACTTC
cdr3_aa: CASSPLSSGPQETQYF

j_call: TRBJ2-6
d_call: NA
v_call: TRBV7-9
clone_size: NA
cdr3_nt: TGTGCCAGCAGGGCCACTGGGGCCAACGTCCTGACTTTC
cdr3_aa: CASRATGANVLTF

j_call: TRBJ1-1
d_call: TRBD1
v_call: TRBV7-9
clone_size: NA
cdr3_nt: TGTGCCAGCAGCATAACAGGGGGCACTGAAGCTTTCTTT
cdr3_aa: CASSITGGTEAFF

j_call: TRBJ1-1
d_call: TRBD1
v_call: TRBV5-1
clone_size: few
cdr3_nt: TGCGCCAGCAGCTTGGAGGGTAGGGGACAGGGGGGCAACACTGAAGCTTTCTTT
cdr3_aa: CASSLEGRGQGGNTEAFF

j_call: TRBJ2-3
d_call: TRBD2
v_call: TRBV9
clone_size: NA
cdr3_nt: TGTGCCAGCAGCTATTTGGGAGGGACCACAGATACGCAGTATTTT
cdr3_aa: CASSYLGGTTDTQYF

j_call: TRBJ1-3
d_call: NA
v_call: TRBV19
clone_size: NA
cdr3_nt: TGTGCCAGTTGTCGGGGAGGCTCTGGAAACACCATATATTTT
cdr3_aa: CASCRGGSGNTIYF

j_call: TRBJ2-2
d_call: NA
v_call: TRBV11-3
clone_size: NA
cdr3_nt: TGTGCCAGCAGCTATCCCCCGGGGGAGGACACCGGTGAGCTGTTTTTT
cdr3_aa: CASSYPPGEDTGELFF

j_call: TRBJ2-1
d_call: TRBD2
v_call: TRBV24-1
clone_size: once
cdr3_nt: TGTGCCACCAGTGACCCCAGGGCGGGAGATAATGAGCAGTTCTTC
cdr3_aa: CATSDPRAGDNEQFF

j_call: TRBJ2-6
d_call: NA
v_call: TRBV5-1
clone_size: NA
cdr3_nt: TGCGCCAGCAGCCCAACGAGCTCTGGGGCCAACGTCCTGACTTTC
cdr3_aa: CASSPTSSGANVLTF

j_call: TRBJ1-5
d_call: NA
v_call: TRBV5-6
clone_size: NA
cdr3_nt: TGTGCCAGCAGCTTGTCCTTCAGGGAACACCGGGATCAGCCCCAGCATTTT
cdr3_aa: CASSLSFREHRDQPQHF

j_call: TRBJ2-7
d_call: NA
v_call: TRBV6-6
clone_size: NA
cdr3_nt: TGTGCCAGCAGAGCCAAGGGGGGCCCCTACGAGCAGTACTTC
cdr3_aa: CASRAKGGPYEQYF

j_call: TRBJ2-7
d_call: NA
v_call: TRBV2
clone_size: NA
cdr3_nt: TGTGCCAGTCACAGGGATTCCTACGAGCAGTACTTC
cdr3_aa: CASHRDSYEQYF

j_call: TRBJ1-6
d_call: TRBD1
v_call: TRBV5-8
clone_size: NA
cdr3_nt: TGTGCCAGCAGCTTCCAGGGGGCTCGGAATTCACCCCTCCACTTT
cdr3_aa: CASSFQGARNSPLHF

j_call: TRBJ2-4
d_call: TRBD1
v_call: TRBV3-1/TRBV3-2
clone_size: NA
cdr3_nt: TGTGCCAGCAGCCAAGGACAGGGAGAAAACATTCAGTACTTC
cdr3_aa: CASSQGQGENIQYF

j_call: TRBJ2-7
d_call: NA
v_call: TRBV11-3
clone_size: NA
cdr3_nt: TGTGCCAGCAGCTTGTCGGGGTACGAGCAGTACTTC
cdr3_aa: CASSLSGYEQYF

j_call: TRBJ2-1
d_call: TRBD2
v_call: TRBV6-5
clone_size: NA
cdr3_nt: TGTGCCGTAGGGTCTAGCGGGAGGAGTGAGCAGTTCTTC
cdr3_aa: CAVGSSGRSEQFF

j_call: TRBJ2-1
d_call: TRBD2
v_call: TRBV24-1
clone_size: NA
cdr3_nt: TGTGCCACCAGTGATAACCTAGCGGGAGCCTACAATGAGCAGTTCTTC
cdr3_aa: CATSDNLAGAYNEQFF

j_call: TRBJ2-3
d_call: TRBD2
v_call: TRBV4-1
clone_size: NA
cdr3_nt: TGCGCCAGCAGCCACCCCTCCGGGACTAATATAGCAACGCAGTATTTT
cdr3_aa: CASSHPSGTNIATQYF